The 5 T cell receptor beta chains given below trace back to one sample, sequenced in a study of beta chain features in type 1 diabetes. Investigators reverse transcribed all isolated RNA, so they sequenced expressed TCRB transcripts. TCRdb's table, derived via immunoSEQ multiplex PCR, lists solely in-frame clones and lacks some. The sample holds approximately 150,000 clones; 7% to 10% are singletons and the top ten take 2% to 3%. The specimen sequenced was central memory CD4+ T cells from blood. These receptors were obtained from a woman under 30 in good health.

The sample holds a few counts of this clone. The chain links TRBV7-9 to TRBJ2-6; D is perhaps TRBD2 (5 bases). V lost 5 bases to trimming and J lost 0 bases, with 17 bases between them. The CDR3 is made up of 18 amino acids. The germline gives CDR1 SEHNR, CDR2 FQNEAQ (reference sequence). Here the CDR3 reads CASSPSLGVPSGANVLTF. CDR3 in DNA: TGTGCCAGCAGCCCCTCTTTGGGAGTCCCCTCTGGGGCCAACGTCCTGACTTTC. The full variable domain, completed using reference TRBV7-9 and TRBJ2-6, is DTGVSQNPRHKITKRGQNVTFRCDPISEHNRLYWYRQTLGQGPEFLTYFQNEAQLEKSRLLSDRFSAERPKGSFSTLEIQRTEQGDSAMYLCASSPSLGVPSGANVLTFGAGSRLTVL.

This clone has only a few counts. This rearrangement joins TRBV28 to TRBJ2-2; D gene ambiguous. V was pared by 2 bases and J by 2 bases, with 15 bases between. Germline lookup yields CDR1 MDHEN and CDR2 SYDVKM. This CDR3 is built from 17 residues. The CDR3 DNA follows: TGTGCCAGCAGTTTAGCGACCAGACAAAGAAACACCGGGGAGCTGTTTTTT. Its protein is CASSLATRQRNTGELFF.

This clone was detected a few times. The V and J genes are TRBV9 and TRBJ1-1; D gene ambiguous. V gave up 0 bases and J gave up 7 bases, with 7 bases separating them. Germline lookup yields CDR1 SGDLS and CDR2 YYNGEE. The CDR3 sequence is 12 residues long. In nucleotides, the CDR3 is TGTGCCAGCAGCGTAGACGGGAATGAAGCTTTCTTT. It specifies CASSVDGNEAFF.

The CDR3 protein is CASRDDPMSGTQYF. Here the CDR3 DNA reads TGCGCCAGCAGAGACGACCCGATGTCAGGGACCCAGTACTTC. The chain is built from TRBV5-1 and TRBJ2-5; D is unresolved. Looked up from germline, CDR1 is SGHRS and CDR2 is YFSETQ. V was pared by 5 bases and J by 7 bases, with 18 bases between. This CDR3 comprises 14 residues.

This clone was found a few times. The genes are TRBV7-3 and TRBJ2-1; maybe TRBD2 (6 bases). Trimming left V 1 base short and J 5 bases short, with 12 bases between. Looked up from germline, CDR1 is SGHTA and CDR2 is FQGTGA. CDR3 length equals 15 residues. The CDR3 nucleotides are TGTGCCAGCAGCTTAAAGGGAGGCCGGAACAATGAGCAGTTCTTC. It encodes CASSLKGGRNNEQFF.